The following is a T cell receptor (beta chain) sequence with its context. This specimen belongs to a study of blood T cell repertoires in COVID-19. Assay used: immunoSEQ multiplex PCR; TCRdb lists only in-frame clones, some missing. The table records 130,000 to 150,000 clones, 85% to 90% of them present only once. The V end lost 0 bases, the J end lost 3 bases, and 9 bases lay between the germline ends. CDR1 GTSNPN and CDR2 SVGIG come from the germline V gene (reference sequence). The CDR3 has 13 residues. This TCR was recovered from a man aged 55 to 70 who had recovered from COVID-19. The specimen sequenced was PBMCs or T cells enriched from blood (not recorded which). V is TRBV30 and J is TRBJ2-7; unclear D gene. For the CDR3, the DNA is TGTGCCTGGAGTGTCCAGGTTTACTACGAGCAGTACTTC. Translated, it gives CAWSVQVYYEQYF.